The 23 T cell receptor beta chains presented below share a single source sample, sequenced in a study of blood T cell repertoires in COVID-19. Only in-frame clones appear in the TCRdb table, and some are missing; sequencing was by immunoSEQ multiplex PCR. The table has around 160,000 clones, roughly 90% seen once. Sequencing was done on a sample of peripheral blood. Receptor source: a man aged 60-69 years with acute or convalescent COVID-19.

For the CDR3, the DNA is TGTGCCAGCAGCCGGACAGGCGCCTATGGCTACACCTTC. Translation: CASSRTGAYGYTF. The V gene is TRBV7-2, the J gene TRBJ1-2; TRBD1 agrees at 7 bases. V lost 5 bases and J lost 4; bases outside the gene matches: 4. Germline CDR1 and CDR2: SGHTA and FQGNSA. This CDR3 has 13 residues.

The chain links TRBV15 to TRBJ2-3; TRBD1 matches at 7 bases. Germline V gives CDR1 LNHNV, CDR2 YYDKDF (reference sequence). Germline trimming cut 8 bases from V and 1 base from J; bases unmatched to any gene: 3. The length of the CDR3 is 13 residues. The CDR3 region has the DNA TGTGCCACCCGACAGGGACGCACAGATACGCAGTATTTT. This sequence encodes CATRQGRTDTQYF.

The genes are TRBV4-2 and TRBJ1-2, with a tentative D call TRBD1 (6 bases). CDR1 is LGHNA, CDR2 YNFKEQ, per germline. This CDR3 has 15 amino acids. The V end was cut by 1 base, the J end by 1 base, with 10 bases between. CDR3 residues: CASSQGLQGNYGYTF. DNA of the CDR3: TGTGCCAGCAGCCAAGGTCTACAGGGTAACTATGGCTACACCTTC.

The V and J genes are TRBV30 and TRBJ1-4; D perhaps matches TRBD1 (6 bases). The CDR3 has 12 residues. The V gene lost 7 bases and the J gene lost 11 bases, with 17 bases spanning the gap. CDR1 is GTSNPN, CDR2 SVGIG, per germline (reference sequence). CDR3 DNA sequence: TGTGCCTTAAACAGGGAGTGGAGTAAACTGTTTTTT. This translates into CALNREWSKLFF.

This chain joins TRBV7-2 and TRBJ1-1, with a tentative D call TRBD1 (6 bases). The CDR3 has 15 amino acids. Per the germline V gene, CDR1 is SGHTA and CDR2 is FQGNSA. V shed 1 base and J shed 0 bases, with 9 bases lying between them. CDR3 amino acids: CASSLDRAVNTEAFF. In DNA, the CDR3 is TGTGCCAGCAGCTTAGACAGGGCGGTGAACACTGAAGCTTTCTTT.

The chain carries TRBV6-5 and TRBJ1-1, with 8 positions matching TRBD1. This CDR3 spans 14 amino acids. Germline V gene lookup returns CDR1 MNHEY and CDR2 SVGAGI. The ends lost 5 bases at V and 11 bases at J; junction bases unmatched: 13. The CDR3 here is CASSPGGTGGGAFF. The CDR3 DNA reads as TGTGCCAGCAGTCCGGGCGGGACAGGCGGGGGTGCTTTCTTT.

CDR3 sequence (DNA): TGTGCCAGCAGTTTTACAGGTTACGAGCAGTACTTC. This gives the protein CASSFTGYEQYF. This chain uses TRBV6-2 or TRBV6-3 with TRBJ2-7; possibly TRBD1 for D (5 bases). This CDR3 comprises 12 residues. Germline CDR1 and CDR2: MNHEY and SVGEGT. Between the trimmed V and J ends, which lost 4 bases and 4 bases, there was a span of 8 bases.

The chain has TRBV27 and TRBJ1-2; 7 nucleotides line up with TRBD1. The CDR3 consists of 15 residues. The V and J ends lost 7 bases and 5 bases, in that order; junction bases with no gene match: 13. In germline, CDR1 is MNHEY, CDR2 SMNVEV (reference sequence). In nucleotides, the CDR3 is TGTGCCAGCACTAAACTAGGGGGCGGTCCGTATGGCTACACCTTC. Translation gives CASTKLGGGPYGYTF.

This clone was seen once. The chain carries TRBV24-1 and TRBJ1-2; 7 bases line up with TRBD1. Germline assignment: CDR1 KGHDR and CDR2 SFDVKD. The CDR3 extends over 15 amino acids. V was clipped by 3 bases and J by 5 bases; unmatched bases: 8. The CDR3 DNA reads TGTGCCACCAGTGATCCGGCCGGGACAGAGTATGGCTACACCTTC. Translation gives CATSDPAGTEYGYTF.

The chain carries TRBV19 and TRBJ1-2; perhaps TRBD1 as D (6 bases). The germline CDR1 and CDR2 sequences are LNHDA and SQIVND (reference sequence). Deletions cut 3 bases from V and 4 bases from J, with 15 bases between. The CDR3 is made up of 15 amino acids. The CDR3, as DNA: TGTGCCAGTAGTATCACCCGGGACAAGGCCTATGGCTACACCTTC. It encodes CASSITRDKAYGYTF.

V and J are TRBV4-2 and TRBJ2-7, with TRBD1 matching 7 bases. The V and J ends lost 0 bases and 6 bases, in that order; junction bases with no gene match: 8. Germline V CDR1 and CDR2: LGHNA, YNFKEQ. The CDR3 sequence is 15 residues long. CDR3 region: CASSQDHGTVGEQYF. CDR3 DNA: TGTGCCAGCAGCCAAGATCATGGGACAGTGGGCGAGCAGTACTTC.

The chain couples TRBV11-2 to TRBJ2-7; 7 bases line up with TRBD2. Looked up from germline, CDR1 is SGHAT and CDR2 is FQNNGV. V trimming: 5 bases; J trimming: 3 bases; junction bases outside the gene matches: 4. The CDR3 is 13 residues long. The CDR3 loop reads CASSPGLVYEQYF. CDR3 DNA: TGTGCCAGCAGCCCAGGACTAGTCTACGAGCAGTACTTC.

This clone occurred once. The chain couples TRBV11-2 to TRBJ1-4, with 9 positions matching TRBD1. Trimming cost V 3 bases and J 7 bases; bases outside gene matches: 3. Germline-derived CDR1 and CDR2 are SGHAT and FQNNGV. CDR3 length: 14 amino acids. The CDR3 spells CASSLGQGGEKLFF. In DNA, the CDR3 is TGTGCCAGCAGCTTGGGACAGGGAGGTGAAAAACTGTTTTTT. The full variable domain, rest sourced from reference TRBV11-2 and TRBJ1-4, is EAGVAQSPRYKIIEKRQSVAFWCNPISGHATLYWYQQILGQGPKLLIQFQNNGVVDDSQLPKDRFSAERLKGVDSTLKIQPAKLEDSAVYLCASSLGQGGEKLFFGSGTQLSVL.

CDR3: CASSQTQGHEQYF. The CDR3 coding sequence is TGCGCCAGCAGCCAAACACAGGGACACGAGCAGTACTTC. The chain uses TRBV4-3 and TRBJ2-7; D is perhaps TRBD1 (6 bases). The germline V gene has CDR1 LGHNA and CDR2 YSLEER. V lost 2 bases, J lost 5 bases, and 10 bases lay in between. This CDR3 region has 13 residues.

This chain joins TRBV19 and TRBJ2-5, with D uncertain. Germline CDR1 and CDR2: LNHDA and SQIVND (reference sequence). The CDR3 length is 13 residues. With 5 bases removed from V and 7 bases from J, the gap between germline ends came to 14 bases. The CDR3 is CASSSSTARTQYF. The CDR3 DNA is TGTGCCAGTAGTTCCTCAACTGCGAGGACCCAGTACTTC.

The chain employs TRBV19 and TRBJ1-5, with a possible D match to TRBD1 (6 bases). CDR3 length: 16 amino acids. The germline CDR1 and CDR2 sequences are LNHDA and SQIVND (reference sequence). Trimming removed 6 bases at V and 0 bases at J, with 15 bases between. DNA of the CDR3: TGTGCCAGTAGCATAAGACAGGCTTATAGCAATCAGCCCCAGCATTTT. Amino acids: CASSIRQAYSNQPQHF.

The chain joins TRBV6-5 to TRBJ1-5; a weak D match, TRBD1 (6 bases). The CDR3 runs to 14 residues. V gave up 8 bases and J gave up 2 bases, with 13 bases separating them. Germline values: CDR1 MNHEY, CDR2 SVGAGI. CDR3 DNA sequence: TGTGCCAGCCGACCGGACAGAGGCAATCAGCCCCAGCATTTT. Translating gives CASRPDRGNQPQHF.

This clone came up once. The V call is TRBV2, the J call TRBJ1-1; 12 nucleotides align to TRBD1. This CDR3 region has 14 residues. V was pared by 7 bases and J by 10 bases, with 10 bases of the junction left unmatched. Per germline, CDR1 SNHLY and CDR2 FYNNEI. The CDR3 sequence is CASKVGQGARPAFF. CDR3 in DNA: TGTGCCAGCAAGGTGGGACAGGGGGCCCGTCCAGCTTTCTTT.

The J gene is TRBJ1-1, the V gene TRBV27, with D possibly TRBD1 on 5 matching bases. This CDR3 has 14 amino acids. Per the germline V gene, CDR1 is MNHEY and CDR2 is SMNVEV (reference sequence). Trimming stripped 2 bases from V and 4 bases from J, with 11 bases between. CDR3 coding DNA: TGTGCCAGCAGTTTACGGGGGGTCGGCACTGAAGCTTTCTTT. Protein product: CASSLRGVGTEAFF.

This chain links TRBV24-1 with TRBJ1-5; possible D gene TRBD1, 6 bases. The CDR3 spans 15 residues. The germline V gene encodes CDR1 KGHDR and CDR2 SFDVKD. V lost 4 bases, J lost 5 bases, and 14 bases lay in between. The CDR3 region has the DNA TGTGCCACCAGTGACCGTCGGGACATTCATCAGCCCCAGCATTTT. This codes for CATSDRRDIHQPQHF.

Concerning this clone: The same CDR3 is also encoded by other DNA sequences in this sample. The chain employs TRBV12-3 or TRBV12-4 and TRBJ2-7; D remains ambiguous. The V gene lost 3 bases and the J gene lost 4 bases, with 4 bases spanning the gap. The CDR3 is 11 residues long. The CDR3 protein is CASSFGYEQYF. Written as DNA, the CDR3 is TGTGCCAGCAGTTTCGGTTACGAGCAGTACTTC.

This clone was detected only once. The chain couples TRBV19 to TRBJ2-1, with 9 bases fitting TRBD1. Trimming took 5 bases from V and 4 from J; bases not matched to a gene: 9. Germline V lookup: CDR1 LNHDA, CDR2 SQIVND (reference sequence). The CDR3 length is 16 residues. The CDR3 DNA reads TGTGCCAGTAGTCCATACACAGGGGGCACATACAATGAGCAGTTCTTC. It codes for CASSPYTGGTYNEQFF.

This clone has a single count. The chain combines TRBV4-1 with TRBJ1-5; the D gene is possibly TRBD1 (6 bases). The CDR3 sequence is 16 residues long. V was trimmed by 0 bases and J by 2 bases, leaving 11 bases between them. Germline assignment: CDR1 MGHRA and CDR2 YSYEKL. CDR3 DNA sequence: TGCGCCAGCAGCCAAGATCAATGGGGGCGCAATCAGCCCCAGCATTTT. This codes for CASSQDQWGRNQPQHF.